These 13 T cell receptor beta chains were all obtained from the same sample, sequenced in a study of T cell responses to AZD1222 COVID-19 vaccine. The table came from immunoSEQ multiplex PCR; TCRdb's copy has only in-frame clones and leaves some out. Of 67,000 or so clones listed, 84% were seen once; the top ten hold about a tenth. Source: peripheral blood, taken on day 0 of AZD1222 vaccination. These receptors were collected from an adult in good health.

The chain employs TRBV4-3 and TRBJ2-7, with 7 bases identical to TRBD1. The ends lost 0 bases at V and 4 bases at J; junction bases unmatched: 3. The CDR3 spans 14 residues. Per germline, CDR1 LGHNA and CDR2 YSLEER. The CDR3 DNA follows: TGCGCCAGCAGCCAAGACAGGGGGTTTTACGAGCAGTACTTC. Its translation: CASSQDRGFYEQYF.

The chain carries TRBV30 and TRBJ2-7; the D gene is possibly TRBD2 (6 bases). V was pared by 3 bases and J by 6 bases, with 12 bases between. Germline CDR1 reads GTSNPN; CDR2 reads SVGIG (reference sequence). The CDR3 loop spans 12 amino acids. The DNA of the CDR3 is TGTGCCTGGAGCACAACCGGGGGCGAGCAGTACTTC. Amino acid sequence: CAWSTTGGEQYF.

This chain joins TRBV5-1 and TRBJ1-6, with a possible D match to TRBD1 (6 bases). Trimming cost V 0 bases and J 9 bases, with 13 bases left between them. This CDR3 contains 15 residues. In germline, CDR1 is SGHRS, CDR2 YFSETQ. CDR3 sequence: CASSLVQGLASPLHF. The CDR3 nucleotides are TGCGCCAGCAGCTTGGTTCAGGGGCTGGCTTCACCCCTCCACTTT.

The CDR3 sequence: CASSKTSGGAVYNEQFF. In DNA form, the CDR3 reads TGTGCCAGCAGTAAAACTAGCGGGGGGGCCGTCTACAATGAGCAGTTCTTC. The chain carries TRBV27 and TRBJ2-1; 13 bases match TRBD2. Germline V gene sequence: CDR1 MNHEY, CDR2 SMNVEV (reference sequence). With V trimmed by 5 bases and J by 3 bases, 7 bases remained unmatched. The CDR3 spans 17 residues.

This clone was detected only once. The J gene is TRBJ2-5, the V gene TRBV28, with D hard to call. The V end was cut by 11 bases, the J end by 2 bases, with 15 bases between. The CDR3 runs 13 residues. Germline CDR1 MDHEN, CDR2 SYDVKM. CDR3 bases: TGTGCCGGCACTTCCGGACGTCAAGAGACCCAGTACTTC. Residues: CAGTSGRQETQYF.

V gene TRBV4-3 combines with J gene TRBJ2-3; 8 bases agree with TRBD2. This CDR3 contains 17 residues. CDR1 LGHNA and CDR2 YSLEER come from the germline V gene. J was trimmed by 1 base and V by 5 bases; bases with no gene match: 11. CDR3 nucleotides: TGCGCCAGCAGCAAAGGGAGGGGAGCGGGGGGCACAGATACGCAGTATTTT. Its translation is CASSKGRGAGGTDTQYF.

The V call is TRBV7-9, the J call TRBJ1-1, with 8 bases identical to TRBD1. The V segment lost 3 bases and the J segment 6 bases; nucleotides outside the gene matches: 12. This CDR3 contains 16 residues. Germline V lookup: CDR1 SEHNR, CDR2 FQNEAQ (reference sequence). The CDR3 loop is CASSLGDRRFPPEAFF. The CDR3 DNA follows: TGTGCCAGCAGCTTGGGGGACAGGCGTTTTCCCCCTGAAGCTTTCTTT.

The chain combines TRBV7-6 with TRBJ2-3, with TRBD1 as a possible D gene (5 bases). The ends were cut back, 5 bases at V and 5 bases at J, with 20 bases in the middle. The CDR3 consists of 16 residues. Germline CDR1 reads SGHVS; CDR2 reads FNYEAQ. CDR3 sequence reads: CASSQGVAFSGDTQYF. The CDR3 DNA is TGTGCCAGCAGCCAAGGGGTCGCCTTTAGTGGAGATACGCAGTATTTT.

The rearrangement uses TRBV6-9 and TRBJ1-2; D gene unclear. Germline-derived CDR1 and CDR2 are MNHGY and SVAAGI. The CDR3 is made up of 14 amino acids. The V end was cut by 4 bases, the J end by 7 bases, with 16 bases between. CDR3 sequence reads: CASSSEPGIGGYTF. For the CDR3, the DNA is TGTGCCAGCAGTTCGGAACCGGGGATTGGTGGCTACACCTTC.

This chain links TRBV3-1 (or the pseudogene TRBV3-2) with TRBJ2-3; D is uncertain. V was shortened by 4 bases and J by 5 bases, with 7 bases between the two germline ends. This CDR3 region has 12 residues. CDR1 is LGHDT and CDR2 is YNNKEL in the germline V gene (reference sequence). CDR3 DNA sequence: TGTGCCAGCAGCCCCCTCCGAGATACGCAGTATTTT. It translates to CASSPLRDTQYF.

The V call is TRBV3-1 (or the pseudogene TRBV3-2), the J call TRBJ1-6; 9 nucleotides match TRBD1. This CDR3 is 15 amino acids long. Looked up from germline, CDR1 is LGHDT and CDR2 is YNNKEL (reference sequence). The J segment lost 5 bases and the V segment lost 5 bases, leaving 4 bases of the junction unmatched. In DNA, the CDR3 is TGTGCCAGCAGCTTCGGGACAGGGAATAATTCACCCCTCCACTTT. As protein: CASSFGTGNNSPLHF.

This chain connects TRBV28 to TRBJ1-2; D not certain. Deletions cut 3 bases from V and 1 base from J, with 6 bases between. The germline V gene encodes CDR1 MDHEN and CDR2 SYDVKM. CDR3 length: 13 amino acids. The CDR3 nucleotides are TGTGCCAGCAGTTTGGCGGGTAACTATGGCTACACCTTC. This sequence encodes CASSLAGNYGYTF.

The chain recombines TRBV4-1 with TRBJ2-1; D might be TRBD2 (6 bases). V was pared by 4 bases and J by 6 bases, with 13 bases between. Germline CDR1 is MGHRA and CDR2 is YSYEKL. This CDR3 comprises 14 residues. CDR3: CASSPSRGSNEQFF. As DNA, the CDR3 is TGCGCCAGCAGCCCTTCCCGGGGGAGCAATGAGCAGTTCTTC.